The rows below give T cell receptor beta chains drawn from one sample of a study of cytotoxic CD8 clonotypes in ibrutinib-treated CLL. Using immunoSEQ multiplex PCR, the repertoire was profiled, and TCRdb retains in-frame clones only, with some absent. The sample lists 160,000 or so clones; around 80% were seen once. The material was PBMCs, obtained after 24 months of ibrutinib treatment. These receptors were taken from a human donor with chronic lymphocytic leukemia. Each CDR3 is given with its conserved first and last residue. D genes are given only for firm matches. Rows give clone size only sometimes, using once, few, many, or a class for an expanded clone.

abundance: -
d_gene: -
v_gene: TRBV29-1
j_gene: TRBJ1-1
CDR3aa: CSVERGLYTEAFF
CDR3nt: TGCAGCGTTGAGCGGGGGCTTTACACTGAAGCTTTCTTT

abundance: many
d_gene: -
v_gene: TRBV6-1
j_gene: TRBJ1-6
CDR3aa: CASSEVPINSPLHF
CDR3nt: TGTGCCAGCAGTGAGGTACCGATTAATTCACCCCTCCACTTT

abundance: -
d_gene: TRBD1
v_gene: TRBV5-5
j_gene: TRBJ1-3
CDR3aa: CASSQDRDRPSGNTIYF
CDR3nt: TGCGCCAGCAGCCAAGATCGGGACAGACCCTCTGGAAACACCATATATTTT

abundance: -
d_gene: -
v_gene: TRBV7-9
j_gene: TRBJ2-7
CDR3aa: CASSLSPDYSYEQYF
CDR3nt: TGTGCCAGCAGCTTGAGTCCGGACTACTCCTACGAGCAGTACTTC

abundance: -
d_gene: -
v_gene: TRBV7-9
j_gene: TRBJ1-1
CDR3aa: CASSLGGWGPSSNTEAFF
CDR3nt: TGTGCCAGCAGCTTAGGTGGGTGGGGGCCCTCCTCGAACACTGAAGCTTTCTTT

abundance: -
d_gene: -
v_gene: TRBV14
j_gene: TRBJ1-1
CDR3aa: CASSHLGHLRTEAFF
CDR3nt: TGTGCCAGCAGCCATTTGGGACACCTAAGGACTGAAGCTTTCTTT

abundance: -
d_gene: TRBD1
v_gene: TRBV7-2
j_gene: TRBJ1-2
CDR3aa: CASSPTGQGPVTF
CDR3nt: TGTGCCAGCAGCCCAACGGGACAGGGGCCCGTCACCTTC

abundance: -
d_gene: -
v_gene: TRBV7-6
j_gene: TRBJ2-7
CDR3aa: CASSFSGYEQYF
CDR3nt: TGTGCCAGCAGCTTTTCGGGCTACGAGCAGTACTTC

abundance: -
d_gene: TRBD1
v_gene: TRBV7-3
j_gene: TRBJ1-1
CDR3aa: CASSLKGASSTEAFF
CDR3nt: TGTGCCAGCAGCTTAAAGGGGGCGTCCAGCACTGAAGCTTTCTTT

abundance: -
d_gene: -
v_gene: TRBV15
j_gene: TRBJ2-5
CDR3aa: CATSRDNGQETQYF
CDR3nt: TGTGCCACCAGCAGAGATAACGGGCAAGAGACCCAGTACTTC

abundance: -
d_gene: -
v_gene: TRBV10-3
j_gene: TRBJ2-1
CDR3aa: CAISRESYNEQFF
CDR3nt: TGTGCCATCAGTCGAGAATCCTACAATGAGCAGTTCTTC

abundance: -
d_gene: TRBD1
v_gene: TRBV19
j_gene: TRBJ2-2
CDR3aa: CASRPSDRGGTGELFF
CDR3nt: TGTGCCAGTAGGCCTTCGGACAGGGGAGGTACCGGGGAGCTGTTTTTT

abundance: -
d_gene: -
v_gene: TRBV28
j_gene: TRBJ1-2
CDR3aa: CASTWGTYGYTF
CDR3nt: TGTGCCAGCACCTGGGGGACTTATGGCTACACCTTC

abundance: -
d_gene: TRBD1
v_gene: TRBV30
j_gene: TRBJ1-1
CDR3aa: CAWSVGGRTEAFF
CDR3nt: TGTGCCTGGAGTGTAGGGGGCCGGACTGAAGCTTTCTTT

abundance: -
d_gene: -
v_gene: TRBV29-1
j_gene: TRBJ2-5
CDR3aa: CSVEVGNEETQYF
CDR3nt: TGCAGCGTTGAAGTAGGGAACGAGGAGACCCAGTACTTC

abundance: -
d_gene: -
v_gene: TRBV19
j_gene: TRBJ1-2
CDR3aa: CASSIGELYYGYTF
CDR3nt: TGTGCCAGTAGTATAGGGGAGCTCTATTACGGCTACACCTTC